This T cell receptor (beta chain) emerged from a study of blood T cell repertoires in COVID-19 (dated by TCRdb to the early 2020s). For the study in its entirety: The collaborator samples originated in the United States, Italy and Spain and spanned the acute and convalescent phases of COVID-19. Subjects who had been exposed to COVID-19, were actively infected with it, or had recovered from it provided the deeply sampled blood TCRbeta repertoires that made up the dataset. Sample metadata almost always included a de-identified subject ID, COVID-19 status, age in years and sex. Samples were obtained from the ongoing ImmuneRACE study (first 160 participants) and from about 1,300 subjects provided by 6 global collaborators. The repertoires were made available in a free public database intended to serve as a resource for research on the immune response to SARS-CoV-2. Where HLA class I and class II types were available, the types were taken from metadata supplied by the sample provider, not from assay-based typing. The prospective study material was composed of cDNA or gDNA derived from T cells, B-cell-depleted T cells, or PBMCs. What the authors observed across the whole study: The quantity of clinical and demographic metadata differed by source and by participant and was supplied without curation.

The immunoSEQ Assay, a bias-controlled multiplex PCR, was used to amplify TCRbeta CDR3 regions from genomic DNA. On the authors' methods: Nucleated cell counts per sample were estimated from amplification of reference gene primers within the assay. Sequence reads were collapsed and filtered to measure the absolute abundance of every unique TCRbeta CDR3 rearrangement. For each sample, productive Simpson clonality was calculated as the square root of Simpson's diversity index over productive rearrangements. This is the immuneACCESS table as TCRdb keeps it, with only in-frame sequences that have V and J called. A part of the clones is gone; compared with another copy, unresolved V genes explain less than half, and the rest is unexplained. The DNA gave D and trimming, while V, J and clone size come from that table. The sample records approximately 330,000 clones, 85% to 90% of which are singletons. The ten largest clones take up under 1.1% of the sample.

With regard to this clone: Which antigen it targets is not known. Base qualities are not at hand, and no much larger clone is one base apart.

In Seattle, one collaborating source enrolled patients while the infection was active and tracked those patients longitudinally over the course of disease. Each collaborating institution followed its own protocols to collect whole blood in K2EDTA tubes. For TCRbeta analysis, collaborator samples were shipped as frozen whole blood, as isolated PBMCs, or as DNA extracted from either sample type. V is pared back by 1 base and J by 3 bases, with 10 bases lying between the germline termini. The germline V gene yields SGHTA for CDR1 and FQGTGA for CDR2. The CDR3 sequence holds 15 residues, the cysteine and phenylalanine included. This entry keeps only the CDR3 DNA: 45 bases, framed from base 1.

The sequenced sample was peripheral blood. The chain employs TRBV7-3 and TRBJ2-1; TRBD2 might be the D gene, on 6 matching bases. The receptor's source is a woman between 40 and 55 years old with COVID-19, enrolled during active disease. The nucleotide sequence is given as TGTGCCAGCAGCTTAAGTGGGGGGTTCTACAATGAGCAGTTCTTC. This codes for CASSLSGGFYNEQFF.